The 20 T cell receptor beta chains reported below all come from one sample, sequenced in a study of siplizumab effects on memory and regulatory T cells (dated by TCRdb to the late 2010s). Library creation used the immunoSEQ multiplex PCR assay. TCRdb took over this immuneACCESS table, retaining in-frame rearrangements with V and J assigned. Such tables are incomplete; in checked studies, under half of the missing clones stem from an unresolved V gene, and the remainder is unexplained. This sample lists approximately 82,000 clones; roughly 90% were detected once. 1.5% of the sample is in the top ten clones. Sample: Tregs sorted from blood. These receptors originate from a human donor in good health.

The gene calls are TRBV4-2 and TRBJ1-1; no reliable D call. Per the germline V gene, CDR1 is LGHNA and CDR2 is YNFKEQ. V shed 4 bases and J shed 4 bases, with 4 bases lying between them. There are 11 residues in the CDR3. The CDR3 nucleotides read TGTGCCAGCAGCCGGGGCACTGAAGCTTTCTTT. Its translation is CASSRGTEAFF.

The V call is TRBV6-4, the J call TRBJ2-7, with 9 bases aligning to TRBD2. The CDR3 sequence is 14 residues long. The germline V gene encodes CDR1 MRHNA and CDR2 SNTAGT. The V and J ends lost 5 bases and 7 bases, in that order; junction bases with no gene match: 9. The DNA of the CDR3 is TGTGCCAGCAGTAACCTAGCGGGGAGTAGAGAGCAGTACTTC. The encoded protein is CASSNLAGSREQYF.

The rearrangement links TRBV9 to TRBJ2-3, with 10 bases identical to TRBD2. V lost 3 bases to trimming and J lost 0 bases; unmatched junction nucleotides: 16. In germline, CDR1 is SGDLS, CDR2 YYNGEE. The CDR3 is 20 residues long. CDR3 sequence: CASSGRRSGGHPSSTDTQYF. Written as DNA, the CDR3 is TGTGCCAGCAGCGGACGACGTAGCGGGGGGCACCCCTCTAGCACAGATACGCAGTATTTT. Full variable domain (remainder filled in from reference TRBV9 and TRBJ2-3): DSGVTQTPKHLITATGQRVTLRCSPRSGDLSVYWYQQSLDQGLQFLIQYYNGEERAKGNILERFSAQQFPDLHSELNLSSLELGDSALYFCASSGRRSGGHPSSTDTQYFGPGTRLTVL.

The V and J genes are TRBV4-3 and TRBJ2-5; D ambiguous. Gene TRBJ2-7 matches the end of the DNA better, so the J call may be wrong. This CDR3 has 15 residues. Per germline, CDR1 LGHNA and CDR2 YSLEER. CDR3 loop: CASSQVWATTYEQYF. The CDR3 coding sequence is TGCGCCAGCAGCCAAGTTTGGGCTACAACCTACGAGCAGTACTTC.

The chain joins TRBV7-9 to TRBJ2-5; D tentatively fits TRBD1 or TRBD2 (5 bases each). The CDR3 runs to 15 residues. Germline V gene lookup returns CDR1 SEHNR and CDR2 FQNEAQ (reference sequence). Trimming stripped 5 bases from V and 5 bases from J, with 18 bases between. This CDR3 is CASSTTPGRGETQYF. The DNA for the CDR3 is TGTGCCAGCAGCACTACCCCAGGGAGAGGGGAGACCCAGTACTTC.

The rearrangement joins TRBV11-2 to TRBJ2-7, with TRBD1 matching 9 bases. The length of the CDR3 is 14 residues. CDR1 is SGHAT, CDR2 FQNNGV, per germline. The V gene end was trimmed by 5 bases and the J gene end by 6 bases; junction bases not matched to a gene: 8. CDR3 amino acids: CASSPTGTGTEQYF. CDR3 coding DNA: TGTGCCAGCAGCCCAACCGGGACAGGGACCGAGCAGTACTTC.

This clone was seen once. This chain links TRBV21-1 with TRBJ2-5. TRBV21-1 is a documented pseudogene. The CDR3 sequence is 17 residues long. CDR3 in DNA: TGTGCCAGCAGCAATTTTCTAGCCGGGACCGAGCAAGAGACCCAGTACTTC. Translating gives CASSNFLAGTEQETQYF.

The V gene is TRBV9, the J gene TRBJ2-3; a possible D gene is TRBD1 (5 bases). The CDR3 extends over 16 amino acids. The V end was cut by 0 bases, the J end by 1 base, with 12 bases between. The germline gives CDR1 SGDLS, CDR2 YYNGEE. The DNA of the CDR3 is TGTGCCAGCAGCGTAGGTCTGGGGCTAGGCACAGATACGCAGTATTTT. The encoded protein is CASSVGLGLGTDTQYF. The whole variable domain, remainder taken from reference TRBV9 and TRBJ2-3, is DSGVTQTPKHLITATGQRVTLRCSPRSGDLSVYWYQQSLDQGLQFLIQYYNGEERAKGNILERFSAQQFPDLHSELNLSSLELGDSALYFCASSVGLGLGTDTQYFGPGTRLTVL.

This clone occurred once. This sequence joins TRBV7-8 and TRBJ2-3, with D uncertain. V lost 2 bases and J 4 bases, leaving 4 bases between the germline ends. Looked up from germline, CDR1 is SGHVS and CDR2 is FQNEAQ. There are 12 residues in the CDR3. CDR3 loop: CASSLISDTQYF. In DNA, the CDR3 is TGTGCCAGCAGCTTAATTTCAGATACGCAGTATTTT.

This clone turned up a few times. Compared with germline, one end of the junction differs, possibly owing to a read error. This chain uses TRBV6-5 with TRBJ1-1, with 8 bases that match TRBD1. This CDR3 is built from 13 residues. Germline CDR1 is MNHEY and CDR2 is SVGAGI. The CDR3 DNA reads TGTGCCAGCATTGCCGGGACAGGCCGTAGGCAGATCTTT. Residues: CASIAGTGRRQIF.

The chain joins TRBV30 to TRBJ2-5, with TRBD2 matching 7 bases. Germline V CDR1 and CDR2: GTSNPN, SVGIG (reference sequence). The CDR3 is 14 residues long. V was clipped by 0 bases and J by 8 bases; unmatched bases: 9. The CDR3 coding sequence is TGTGCCTGGAGTGTCGAGCGGGGTGGTGGAACCCAGTACTTC. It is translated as CAWSVERGGGTQYF.

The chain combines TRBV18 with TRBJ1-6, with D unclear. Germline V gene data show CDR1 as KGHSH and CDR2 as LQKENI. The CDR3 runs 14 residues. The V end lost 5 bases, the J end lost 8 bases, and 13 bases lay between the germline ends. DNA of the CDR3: TGTGCCAGCTCAGGGTTTAATCAGGATTCACCCCTCCACTTT. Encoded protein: CASSGFNQDSPLHF.

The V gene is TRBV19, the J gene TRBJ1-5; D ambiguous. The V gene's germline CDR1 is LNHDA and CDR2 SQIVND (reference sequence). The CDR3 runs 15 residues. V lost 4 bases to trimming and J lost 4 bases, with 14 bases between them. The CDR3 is CASSKVRDPNQPQHF. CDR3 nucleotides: TGTGCCAGTAGTAAGGTTCGAGATCCTAATCAGCCCCAGCATTTT.

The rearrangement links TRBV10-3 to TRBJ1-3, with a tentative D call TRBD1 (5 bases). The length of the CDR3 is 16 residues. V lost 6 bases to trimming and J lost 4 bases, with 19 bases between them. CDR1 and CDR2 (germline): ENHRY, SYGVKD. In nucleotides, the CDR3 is TGTGCCATCAGCCTCGGGGACGACATCGAGGGAAACACCATATATTTT. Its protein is CAISLGDDIEGNTIYF.

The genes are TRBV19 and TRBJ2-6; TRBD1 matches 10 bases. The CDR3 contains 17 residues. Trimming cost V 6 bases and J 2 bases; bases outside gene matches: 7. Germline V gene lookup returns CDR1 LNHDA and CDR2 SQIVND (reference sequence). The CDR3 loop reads CASSKRQGATGANVLTF. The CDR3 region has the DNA TGTGCCAGTAGCAAACGACAGGGGGCGACTGGGGCCAACGTCCTGACTTTC.

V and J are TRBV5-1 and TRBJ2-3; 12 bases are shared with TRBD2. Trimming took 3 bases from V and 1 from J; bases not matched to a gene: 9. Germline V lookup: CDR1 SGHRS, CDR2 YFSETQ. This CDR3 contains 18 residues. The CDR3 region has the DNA TGCGCCAGCAGCTACCCTCCTAGCGGGGGGGCCGGCACAGATACGCAGTATTTT. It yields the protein CASSYPPSGGAGTDTQYF.

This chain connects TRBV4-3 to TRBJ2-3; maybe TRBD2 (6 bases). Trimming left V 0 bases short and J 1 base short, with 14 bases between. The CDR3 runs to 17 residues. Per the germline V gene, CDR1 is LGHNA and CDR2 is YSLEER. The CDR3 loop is CASSQEAAGSRTDTQYF. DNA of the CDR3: TGCGCCAGCAGCCAAGAGGCGGCGGGATCTCGCACAGATACGCAGTATTTT.

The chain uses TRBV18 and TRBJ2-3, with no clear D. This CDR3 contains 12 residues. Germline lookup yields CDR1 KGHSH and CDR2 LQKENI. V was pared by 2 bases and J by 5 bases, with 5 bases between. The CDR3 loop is CASSPLKDTQYF. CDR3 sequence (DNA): TGTGCCAGCTCACCATTAAAAGATACGCAGTATTTT.

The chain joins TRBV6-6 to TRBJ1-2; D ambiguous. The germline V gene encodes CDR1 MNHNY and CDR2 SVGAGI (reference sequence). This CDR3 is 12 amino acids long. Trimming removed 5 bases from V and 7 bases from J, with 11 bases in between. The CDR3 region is CASSPRIRGYTF. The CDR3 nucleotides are TGTGCCAGCAGTCCAAGAATCCGTGGCTACACCTTC.

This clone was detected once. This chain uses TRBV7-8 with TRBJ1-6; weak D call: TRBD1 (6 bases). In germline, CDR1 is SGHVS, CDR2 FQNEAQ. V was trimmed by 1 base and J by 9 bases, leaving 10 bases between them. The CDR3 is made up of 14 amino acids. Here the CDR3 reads CASSLDRVGSPLHF. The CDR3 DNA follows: TGTGCCAGCAGCTTAGACAGGGTGGGTTCACCCCTCCACTTT.